This T cell receptor beta chain is from a study of CD8+ T cells in alopecia areata. Overall study context: The duration of tofacitinib was 6 to 18 months, with 6 months off drug afterward. Broader study findings: TCRs were shared less clearly across patients than in mice, possibly for HLA-related reasons. Lesional scalp exceeded normal scalp in clonality, especially in alopecia totalis/universalis.

Comment on this clone: Its specificity is not known.

cDNA prepared by RNA extraction and subsequent reverse transcription served as the template for sequencing. TCRdb keeps only in-frame clones here, not all; method: immunoSEQ multiplex PCR. The sample carries approximately 140,000 clones, 40% to 50% recorded once. Germline trimming cut 7 bases from V and 5 bases from J; bases unmatched to any gene: 13. This CDR3 is built from 14 residues. Germline loops: CDR1 GTSNPN, CDR2 SVGIG (reference sequence). Lesional scalp punch biopsies and peripheral blood came from alopecia areata patients. Material for sequencing was CD4+ T cells sorted from blood. The TCR comes from a human donor with alopecia areata. The chain couples TRBV30 to TRBJ1-1, with 7 bases lining up with TRBD1. CDR3 loop: CALIPKTGRTEAFF. CDR3 coding DNA: TGTGCCTTAATCCCAAAGACAGGGCGGACTGAAGCTTTCTTT.